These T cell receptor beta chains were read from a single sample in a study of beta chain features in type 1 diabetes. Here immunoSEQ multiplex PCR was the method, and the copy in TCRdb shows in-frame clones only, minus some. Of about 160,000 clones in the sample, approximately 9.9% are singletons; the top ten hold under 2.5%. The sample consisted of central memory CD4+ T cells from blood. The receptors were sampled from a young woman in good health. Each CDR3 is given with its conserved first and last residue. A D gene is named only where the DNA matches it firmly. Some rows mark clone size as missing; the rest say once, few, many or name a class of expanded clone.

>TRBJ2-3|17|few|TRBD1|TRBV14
TGTGCCAGCAGCCCCCCTGGGACAGGGGGTTCGACAGATACGCAGTATTTT
CASSPPGTGGSTDTQYF
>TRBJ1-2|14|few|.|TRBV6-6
TGTGCCAGCAGTAACCGGGGAACGGACTATGGCTACACCTTC
CASSNRGTDYGYTF
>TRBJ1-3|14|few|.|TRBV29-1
TGCAGCGTTGAGGGCGCCCTCTCTGGAAACACCATATATTTT
CSVEGALSGNTIYF
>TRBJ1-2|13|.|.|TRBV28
TGTGCCAGCAGAGTCGAAGGGGTTGGTGGCTACACCTTC
CASRVEGVGGYTF
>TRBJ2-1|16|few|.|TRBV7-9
TGTGCCAGCAGTTTTCGGGGGGCAGGAGGGGGTAATGAGCAGTTCTTC
CASSFRGAGGGNEQFF
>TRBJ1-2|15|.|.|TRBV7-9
TGTGCCAGCAGCTTATTTAGCGGGTCTAACTATGGCTACACCTTC
CASSLFSGSNYGYTF
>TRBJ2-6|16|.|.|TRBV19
TGTGCCAGTAGGGATTTACAGGGCTCTGGGGCCAACGTCCTGACTTTC
CASRDLQGSGANVLTF
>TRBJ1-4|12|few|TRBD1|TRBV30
TGTGCCTGGGACAGGGATTCCGAAAAACTGTTTTTT
CAWDRDSEKLFF
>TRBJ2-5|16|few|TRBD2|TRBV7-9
TGTGCCAGCAGCTCCGGGACTAGTGGTTTGGGAGAGACCCAGTACTTC
CASSSGTSGLGETQYF
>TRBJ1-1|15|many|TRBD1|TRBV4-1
TGCGCCAGCAGCCGCGGACAGGGGGCTCAGACTGAAGCTTTCTTT
CASSRGQGAQTEAFF
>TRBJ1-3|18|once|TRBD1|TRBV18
TGTGCCAGCTCCCCGTTTCAGGGGGACACCAACTCTGGAAACACCATATATTTT
CASSPFQGDTNSGNTIYF
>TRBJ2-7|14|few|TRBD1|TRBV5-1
TGCGCCAGCAGTTTCCAGGGACAGACCTACGAGCAGTACTTC
CASSFQGQTYEQYF
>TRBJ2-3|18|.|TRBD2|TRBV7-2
TGTGCCAGCAGCCTCAAAGGACTAGCGGGGGGGCTTAGAGATACGCAGTATTTT
CASSLKGLAGGLRDTQYF
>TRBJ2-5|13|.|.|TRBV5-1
TGCGCCAGCAGCTCGCCGGGTCAAGAGACCCAGTACTTC
CASSSPGQETQYF
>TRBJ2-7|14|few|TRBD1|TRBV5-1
TGCGCCAGCAGGTCGGGGACAGGAGGCTACGAGCAGTACTTC
CASRSGTGGYEQYF
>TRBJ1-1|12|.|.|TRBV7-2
TGTGCCAGCAGGGAGGGGCACACTGAAGCTTTCTTT
CASREGHTEAFF
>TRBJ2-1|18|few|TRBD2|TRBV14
TGTGCCAGCAGCCGCCGGACTAGCGGGAGGGCCGGGGTTTATGAGCAGTTCTTC
CASSRRTSGRAGVYEQFF
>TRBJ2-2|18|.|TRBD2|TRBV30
TGTGCCTGGAGTGTACTAGCGGGAGTAAGGATTGACACCGGGGAGCTGTTTTTT
CAWSVLAGVRIDTGELFF
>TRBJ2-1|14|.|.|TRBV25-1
TGTGCCAGCAGTGAAAGACAGGAATACAATGAGCAGTTCTTC
CASSERQEYNEQFF
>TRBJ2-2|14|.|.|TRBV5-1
TGCGCCAGCAGCTCCGACAGGAACACCGGGGAGCTGTTTTTT
CASSSDRNTGELFF
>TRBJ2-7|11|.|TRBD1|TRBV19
TGTGCCTCAGGGGGCAGGGACGAGCAGTACTTC
CASGGRDEQYF
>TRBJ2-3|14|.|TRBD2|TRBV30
TGTGCCTGGAGTAGAAGGCTAGCGGAAGATACGCAGTATTTT
CAWSRRLAEDTQYF
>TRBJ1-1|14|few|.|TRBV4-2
TGTGCCAGCAGACGAGACAGGTCGGCCACTGAAGCTTTCTTT
CASRRDRSATEAFF
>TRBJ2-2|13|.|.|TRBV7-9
TGTGCCAGCAGCTCAACTTCCGCCGGGGAGCTGTTTTTT
CASSSTSAGELFF
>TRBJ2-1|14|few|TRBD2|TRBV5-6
TGTGCCAGCAGCCTTAGCGGGTGGGGGTATGAGCAGTTCTTC
CASSLSGWGYEQFF
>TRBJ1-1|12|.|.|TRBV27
TGTGCCAGCAGGGACATGAACACTGAAGCTTTCTTT
CASRDMNTEAFF
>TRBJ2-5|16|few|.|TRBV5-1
TGCGCCAGCAGCCCGTTAAGGGACTTTGGCCAAGAGACCCAGTACTTC
CASSPLRDFGQETQYF
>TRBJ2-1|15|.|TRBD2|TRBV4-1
TGCGCCAGCAGCCAACGGTCTAGCGGGGGCTTTGAGCAGTTCTTC
CASSQRSSGGFEQFF
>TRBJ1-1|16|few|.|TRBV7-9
TGTGCCAGCAGCCCACTACTGGGGCAGGGATACACTGAAGCTTTCTTT
CASSPLLGQGYTEAFF
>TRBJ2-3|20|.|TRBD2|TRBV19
TGTGCCAGTAGTTCGGAAGGGACTAGCGGATTACCCCGGGTGGCAGATACGCAGTATTTT
CASSSEGTSGLPRVADTQYF
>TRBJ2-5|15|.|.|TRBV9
TGTGCCAGCAGCGCCAGGGGTACAAGGGGAGAGACCCAGTACTTC
CASSARGTRGETQYF
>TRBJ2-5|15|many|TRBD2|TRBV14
TGTGCCAGCAGCCAACAGGCTAGCGGGTCAGAGACCCAGTACTTC
CASSQQASGSETQYF
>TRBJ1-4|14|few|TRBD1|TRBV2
TGTGCCAGCAGGCCGGGACAGGGTAGTGAAAAACTGTTTTTT
CASRPGQGSEKLFF
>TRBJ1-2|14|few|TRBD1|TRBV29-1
TGCAGCGCCAACGCATTGACAGGGAACTATGGCTACACCTTC
CSANALTGNYGYTF
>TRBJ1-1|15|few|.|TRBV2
TGTGCCAGCAGTGGGGTCCGCGGGGTCGGCACTGAAGCTTTCTTT
CASSGVRGVGTEAFF
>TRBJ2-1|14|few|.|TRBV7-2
TGTGCCAGCAGCTTAGAAGCGCGCAACAATGAGCAGTTCTTC
CASSLEARNNEQFF